The entry below gives a single TCR beta chain sequence along with its context. Its target is unknown. These data are taken from a study of graft-versus-host responses after intestinal transplantation. Repertoires were generated with immunoSEQ multiplex PCR, while TCRdb's copy carries only in-frame clones and drops some. The sample includes some 130,000 clones, roughly 92% of them seen just once. This TCR was recovered from a human donor who received an intestinal transplant. The sequencing used unstimulated CD4+ T cells sorted from spleen or lymph node cells, collected before intestinal transplant.

CDR3 sequence reads: CASSPIGQGAYGYTF. The CDR3 DNA reads TGTGCCAGCAGCCCTATCGGACAGGGAGCCTATGGCTACACCTTC. This sequence joins TRBV5-4 and TRBJ1-2, with 8 bases aligning to TRBD1. The V and J ends lost 4 bases and 4 bases, in that order; junction bases with no gene match: 9. The germline V gene has CDR1 SGHNT and CDR2 YYREEE (reference sequence). The CDR3 is 15 residues long.